This T cell receptor beta chain stems from a study of blood T cell repertoires in COVID-19. On the study more broadly: The United States, Italy and Spain were the sources of the acute and convalescent COVID-19 samples. In each case, the material was cDNA or gDNA derived from T cells, B-cell-depleted T cells, or PBMCs.

The V gene's germline CDR1 is DFQATT and CDR2 SNEGSKA (reference sequence). The CDR3 has 12 amino acids. Unmatched junction bases numbered 6, after V lost 3 bases and J lost 9 bases. In the study's own analysis: Estimation of nucleated cell counts was performed using reference gene primer amplification. The table came from immunoSEQ multiplex PCR; TCRdb's copy has only in-frame clones and leaves some out. That table furnishes V, J and clone size, whereas the DNA furnished D and trimming. The sample has roughly 70,000 clones; more than 75% are singletons. The sequenced material came from peripheral blood. The gene calls are TRBV20-1 and TRBJ2-7; 9 positions match TRBD1. The clonotype was recovered from a human donor in a cohort sampled during active COVID-19. CDR3 residues: CSASRTGEGQYF. CDR3 sequence (DNA): TGCAGTGCTAGTAGGACAGGGGAGGGGCAGTACTTC.